These 26 T cell receptor beta chains originate from one sample sequenced in a study of T-cell reconstitution after alpha-beta-depleted transplantation in children (dated by TCRdb to the mid-2010s). The library was built by means of PCR. The sequencer was an Illumina HiSeq 2500. Molecular barcoding was employed in the preparation of TCR libraries, with unique molecular identifiers being used to normalize TCRbeta repertoire quantification. TCRdb reanalyzed the raw reads on its own, using fastp at Q25 for trimming and MiXCR for clone calling, and kept in-frame beta chains. Duplicate CDR3 protein sequences are folded into a single record with the most common DNA and genes. The sample profile shows hundreds of thousands of distinct CDR3 sequences; 13% of them were found once. The top ten clonotypes cover 0.79% of the sample. The treatment or condition label of this sample denotes: allogeneic hematopoietic cell transplantation with graft depleted of TCRalphabeta T cells and CD19 B cells.

The sequencing used PBMCs, collected before TCRalphabeta/CD19-depleted stem cell transplant. These receptors originate from a girl between 2 and 10 years old with congenital amegakaryocytic thrombocytopenia, due to receive a stem cell transplant.

This clonotype occurred many times. This chain links TRBV20-1 with TRBJ2-7, with 7 nucleotides matching TRBD2. The CDR3 covers 14 residues. CDR1 is DFQATT and CDR2 is SNEGSKA in the germline V gene (reference sequence). The CDR3 here is CSVPRLAGSYEQYF. The CDR3 DNA sequence: TGCAGCGTACCACGACTAGCCGGCTCCTACGAGCAGTACTTC.

The chain recombines TRBV7-2 with TRBJ2-5; 8 bases agree with TRBD1. CDR1 is SGHTA, CDR2 FQGNSA, per germline. The CDR3 has 14 amino acids. V lost 7 bases to trimming and J lost 1 base; unmatched junction nucleotides: 5. CDR3: CASTVDRGQETQYF. CDR3 nucleotide sequence: TGTGCCAGCACCGTCGACAGGGGCCAAGAGACCCAGTACTTC.

The rearrangement links TRBV9 to TRBJ2-7; 12 positions match TRBD2. This CDR3 has 15 residues. J was trimmed by 4 bases and V by 3 bases; bases with no gene match: 5. Germline-derived CDR1 and CDR2 are SGDLS and YYNGEE. CDR3 region: CASSETSGRGYEQYF. CDR3 sequence (DNA): TGTGCCAGCAGCGAGACTAGCGGGAGAGGGTACGAGCAGTACTTC.

This clonotype was recorded at least ten times. The CDR3 bases are TGTGCCAGCAGCTCCCACGAACGGAGGGGGCGAGAGACCCAGTACTTC. Translation gives CASSSHERRGRETQYF. The chain employs TRBV7-6 and TRBJ2-5; TRBD1 might be the D (7 bases). The CDR3 totals 16 residues. The germline V gene has CDR1 SGHVS and CDR2 FNYEAQ. The V and J ends lost 4 bases and 4 bases respectively, with 19 bases between them.

The table lists this clonotype with many counts. The chain combines TRBV29-1 with TRBJ2-5; maybe TRBD2 (5 bases). Germline V gene lookup returns CDR1 SQVTM and CDR2 ANQGSEA. Trimming took off 4 bases at V and 7 bases at J, with 19 bases between the two ends. This CDR3 has 14 residues. The CDR3 nucleotides read TGCAGCGTTGCCCAGACGGAGGCTCGTGGGACCCAGTACTTC. Its translation: CSVAQTEARGTQYF.

In its sample, this clonotype was seen many times. This chain links TRBV20-1 with TRBJ2-1; tentative D call: TRBD2 (5 bases). V lost 0 bases and J 5 bases, leaving 17 bases between the germline ends. Germline values: CDR1 DFQATT, CDR2 SNEGSKA (reference sequence). CDR3 length equals 16 residues. CDR3 residues: CSARDGGRIGDNEQFF. In DNA, the CDR3 is TGCAGTGCTAGAGATGGTGGGAGAATCGGAGACAATGAGCAGTTCTTC.

There are a few counts of this clonotype. The chain carries TRBV19 and TRBJ2-1, with 12 bases matching TRBD2. CDR1 LNHDA and CDR2 SQIVND come from the germline V gene (reference sequence). The CDR3 is 17 amino acids. V lost 6 bases to trimming and J lost 7 bases; unmatched junction nucleotides: 13. The CDR3 spells CASRPDRTSGNMNEQFF. In DNA form, the CDR3 reads TGTGCCAGTAGACCCGACCGGACTAGCGGGAATATGAATGAGCAGTTCTTC.

The V call is TRBV12-3 or TRBV12-4, the J call TRBJ1-1, with D possibly TRBD1 on 5 matching bases. The CDR3 has 14 residues. V lost 3 bases and J 5 bases, leaving 13 bases between the germline ends. CDR3 nucleotides: TGTGCCAGCAGTTTTCAGGGTTTGCGGACTGAAGCTTTCTTT. Translated, it gives CASSFQGLRTEAFF.

V gene TRBV2 combines with J gene TRBJ1-1, with a tentative D call TRBD1 (5 bases). CDR1 is SNHLY and CDR2 is FYNNEI in the germline V gene. V was trimmed by 7 bases and J by 4 bases, leaving 19 bases between them. This CDR3 is 15 amino acids long. The CDR3 loop reads CASIPPRVGSTEAFF. DNA of the CDR3: TGTGCCAGCATCCCGCCCAGGGTCGGGAGCACTGAAGCTTTCTTT. Together with reference TRBV2 and TRBJ1-1, the CDR3 gives the full variable domain: EPEVTQTPSHQVTQMGQEVILRCVPISNHLYFYWYRQILGQKVEFLVSFYNNEISEKSEIFDDQFSVERPDGSNFTLKIRSTKLEDSAMYFCASIPPRVGSTEAFFGQGTRLTVV.

At least ten counts were recorded for this clonotype. The CDR3 here is CASSVIITDTQYF. Here the CDR3 DNA reads TGTGCCAGCAGCGTGATAATCACAGATACGCAGTATTTT. V and J are TRBV27 and TRBJ2-3; no firm D call. This CDR3 has 13 amino acids. The V gene lost 6 bases and the J gene lost 2 bases, with 9 bases spanning the gap. Germline lookup yields CDR1 MNHEY and CDR2 SMNVEV (reference sequence).

This clonotype was observed at least ten times. The CDR3 bases are TGTGCCATCAGTGTCCCCGGAGAGGGAGCCCAGCATTTT. Protein: CAISVPGEGAQHF. The J gene is TRBJ1-5, the V gene TRBV10-3, with D unresolved. V dropped 4 bases and J dropped 11 bases, with 15 bases sitting between them. Germline values: CDR1 ENHRY, CDR2 SYGVKD. The CDR3 extends over 13 amino acids.

J is TRBJ2-3 and V is TRBV3-1, with D unresolved. In germline, CDR1 is LGHDT, CDR2 YNNKEL (reference sequence). Trimming removed 1 base at V and 2 bases at J, with 7 bases between. The CDR3 has 14 residues. For the CDR3, the DNA is TGTGCCAGCAGCCAAGCGGTATACACAGATACGCAGTATTTT. Its protein product is CASSQAVYTDTQYF.

Comments on this clonotype: A much larger clone lies one base from this, so it may be a read error. The J gene is TRBJ2-1, the V gene TRBV20-1; no clear D. V lost 7 bases to trimming and J lost 5 bases, with 15 bases between them. In germline, CDR1 is DFQATT, CDR2 SNEGSKA (reference sequence). The CDR3 loop spans 13 amino acids. CDR3 nucleotides: TGCAGTGTCCGTAGCCCCCTGGACAATGAGCAGTTCTTC. Translation: CSVRSPLDNEQFF.

This clonotype was picked up many times. The chain is built from TRBV27 and TRBJ2-1; D remains unclear. The germline V gene encodes CDR1 MNHEY and CDR2 SMNVEV (reference sequence). The CDR3 sequence is 12 residues long. Trimming cost V 8 bases and J 6 bases, with 11 bases left between them. CDR3 DNA sequence: TGTGCCAGCTCAATCCTCGGCAATGAGCAGTTCTTC. Its translation is CASSILGNEQFF.

There are a few counts of this clonotype. The gene calls are TRBV11-2 and TRBJ2-7; 11 nucleotides align to TRBD2. The V segment lost 5 bases and the J segment 2 bases; nucleotides outside the gene matches: 17. The length of the CDR3 is 19 residues. The germline gives CDR1 SGHAT, CDR2 FQNNGV. Here the CDR3 DNA reads TGTGCCAGCAGCCCCCTCAAAAGACTAGCGGGACAAGGGGCCTACGAGCAGTACTTC. Translating it yields CASSPLKRLAGQGAYEQYF.

This clonotype was seen more than once but under ten times. The V call is TRBV14, the J call TRBJ1-1; D call uncertain. Trimming removed 4 bases at V and 1 base at J, with 13 bases between. The germline V gene encodes CDR1 SGHDN and CDR2 FVKESK. This CDR3 is built from 15 residues. CDR3 protein: CASSRRDWGNTEAFF. The CDR3 DNA is TGTGCCAGCAGCCGCCGGGATTGGGGGAACACTGAAGCTTTCTTT.

The genes are TRBV7-3 and TRBJ2-5; possibly TRBD2 for D (5 bases). There are 18 residues in the CDR3. Trimming cost V 2 bases and J 2 bases, with 21 bases left between them. CDR1 and CDR2 from the germline V gene are SGHTA and FQGTGA. CDR3 protein: CASSLGGFFGRKQETQYF. CDR3 coding DNA: TGTGCCAGCAGCTTAGGAGGTTTTTTTGGCAGGAAGCAAGAGACCCAGTACTTC.

This clonotype has a count of ten or more. This rearrangement joins TRBV7-9 to TRBJ1-1, with TRBD1 matching 7 bases. The germline CDR1 and CDR2 sequences are SEHNR and FQNEAQ (reference sequence). V shed 4 bases and J 6 bases; nucleotides not matched to a gene: 5. This CDR3 comprises 13 residues. The CDR3 loop is CASSSYDRAEAFF. In DNA, the CDR3 is TGTGCCAGCAGCTCCTACGACAGGGCTGAAGCTTTCTTT.

This clonotype was detected only a few times. The rearrangement uses TRBV14 and TRBJ2-2; no clear D. Germline CDR1 reads SGHDN; CDR2 reads FVKESK. V was cut by 3 bases and J by 4 bases, with 12 bases left in between. The CDR3 contains 15 residues. For the CDR3, the DNA is TGTGCCAGCAGCCACATCTCGGCAGGCACCGGGGAGCTGTTTTTT. It yields the protein CASSHISAGTGELFF. Supplemented by reference TRBV14 and TRBJ2-2, the full variable domain reads EAGVTQFPSHSVIEKGQTVTLRCDPISGHDNLYWYRRVMGKEIKFLLHFVKESKQDESGMPNNRFLAERTGGTYSTLKVQPAELEDSGVYFCASSHISAGTGELFFGEGSRLTVL.

The rearrangement uses TRBV6-1 and TRBJ1-6; D uncertain. The CDR3 is 13 amino acids. CDR1 and CDR2 from the germline V gene are MNHNS and SASEGT. Trimming took off 4 bases at V and 7 bases at J, with 8 bases between the two ends. Written as DNA, the CDR3 is TGTGCCAGCAGTGGACCGAAAAATTCACCCCTCCACTTT. Translated: CASSGPKNSPLHF.

This clonotype has ten or more counts. The CDR3 coding sequence is TGCGCCAGCAGCCAGTCTTACGGAGATACGCAGTATTTT. Translated, it gives CASSQSYGDTQYF. The chain links TRBV4-1 to TRBJ2-3, with D unclear. Trimming removed 3 bases from V and 5 bases from J, with 9 bases in between. This CDR3 contains 13 residues. The germline gives CDR1 MGHRA, CDR2 YSYEKL.

This clonotype was seen at least ten times. The genes are TRBV10-2 and TRBJ1-6, with D possibly being TRBD1 (5 bases). Trimming removed 0 bases at V and 11 bases at J, with 8 bases between. Germline-derived CDR1 and CDR2 are WSHSY and SAAADI. The CDR3 consists of 13 residues. The CDR3 region has the DNA TGCGCCAGCAGTGAGTCTGAGGGGACACCCCTCCACTTT. This codes for CASSESEGTPLHF.

There are a few counts of this clonotype. The chain joins TRBV5-1 to TRBJ2-5; no clear D gene. This CDR3 is 14 amino acids long. The V gene lost 3 bases and the J gene lost 0 bases, with 9 bases spanning the gap. Germline V gene lookup returns CDR1 SGHRS and CDR2 YFSETQ. CDR3 protein: CASSSMGYQETQYF. The CDR3 DNA is TGCGCCAGCAGCTCCATGGGGTACCAAGAGACCCAGTACTTC.

This clonotype was observed at least ten times. V usage is TRBV20-1 and J usage is TRBJ1-2; no definite D call. Germline lookup yields CDR1 DFQATT and CDR2 SNEGSKA (reference sequence). V shed 2 bases and J shed 8 bases, with 12 bases lying between them. The CDR3 consists of 12 residues. The CDR3: CSARMERNGYTF. The CDR3 DNA reads TGCAGTGCTAGAATGGAGAGGAACGGCTACACCTTC.

This clonotype occurred many times. The chain uses TRBV12-3 or TRBV12-4 and TRBJ2-7; 7 nucleotides align to TRBD1. V lost 6 bases, J lost 3 bases, and 8 bases stayed unmatched. This CDR3 comprises 14 residues. CDR3 sequence: CASSPRDSRYEQYF. The CDR3 region has the DNA TGTGCCAGCAGCCCCCGGGACAGCCGCTACGAGCAGTACTTC.

This clonotype has only a few counts. V and J are TRBV7-9 and TRBJ2-7, with TRBD2 as a possible D gene (6 bases). CDR1 is SEHNR, CDR2 FQNEAQ, per germline (reference sequence). Trimming took off 6 bases at V and 2 bases at J, with 20 bases between the two ends. The CDR3 is made up of 16 amino acids. DNA for the CDR3: TGTGCCAGCAGTTTGTTGGGCGGGACCCTAACCTACGAGCAGTACTTC. It encodes CASSLLGGTLTYEQYF.